Below, one T cell receptor (beta chain) is given with its context. The target antigen is unknown. The data belong to a study of blood T cells in healthy people across ages. General study points: PBMCs went unsorted, and a conclusive naive versus antigen-experienced comparison was therefore prevented.

The donors, healthy Caucasians from Russia, were aged roughly 6 to 90. PBMCs, at least 7 million per sample, were isolated. The V gene's germline CDR1 is MDHEN and CDR2 SYDVKM. V lost 5 bases to trimming and J lost 7 bases; unmatched junction nucleotides: 6. This CDR3 region has 16 residues. A sample-barcoded 5' primer and a J-beta primer mix were used in a second PCR of about 7 to 12 cycles. A template-switch adaptor containing 12 random nucleotides labeled each cDNA molecule. TCRdb analysed the 5' RACE reads with MiXCR anew, one entry per CDR3 protein. This table holds 660,000 or so distinct CDR3 sequences, approximately 50% found once.

The rearrangement joins TRBV28 to TRBJ1-6, with 12 bases lining up with TRBD1. The sequence was obtained from a man aged 55 to 69 in good health. The sequenced sample consisted of blood. The CDR3 coding sequence is TGTGCCAGCAGTATAGGGACAGGGGGCTTGAATTCACCCCTCCACTTT. Translated: CASSIGTGGLNSPLHF.